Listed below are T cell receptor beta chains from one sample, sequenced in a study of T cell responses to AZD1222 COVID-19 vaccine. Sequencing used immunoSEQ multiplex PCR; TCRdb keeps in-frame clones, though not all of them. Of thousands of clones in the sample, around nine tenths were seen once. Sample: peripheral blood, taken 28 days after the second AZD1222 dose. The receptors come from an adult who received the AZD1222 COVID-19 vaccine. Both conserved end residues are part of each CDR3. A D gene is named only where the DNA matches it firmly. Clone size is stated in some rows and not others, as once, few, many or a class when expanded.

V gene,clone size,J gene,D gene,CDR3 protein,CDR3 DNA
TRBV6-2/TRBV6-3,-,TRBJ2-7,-,CASSYSISPYEQYF,TGTGCCAGCAGTTACTCGATTAGCCCCTACGAGCAGTACTTC
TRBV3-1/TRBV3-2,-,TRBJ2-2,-,CASSLLHTGELFF,TGTGCCAGCAGCCTGCTTCACACCGGGGAGCTGTTTTTT
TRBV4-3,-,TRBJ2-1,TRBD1,CASSQGGTGNDNEQFF,TGCGCCAGCAGCCAAGGGGGGACAGGGAACGACAATGAGCAGTTCTTC
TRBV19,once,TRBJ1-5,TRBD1,CASSMTGGGNQPQHF,TGTGCCAGTAGCATGACAGGGGGCGGGAATCAGCCCCAGCATTTT
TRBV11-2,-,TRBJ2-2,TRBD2,CAARGASGRTGELFF,TGTGCCGCCAGAGGGGCTAGCGGGAGGACCGGGGAGCTGTTTTTT
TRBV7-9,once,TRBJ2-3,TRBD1,CASSADHRGLGRDTQYF,TGTGCCAGCAGCGCCGACCACAGGGGGCTGGGGAGAGATACGCAGTATTTT
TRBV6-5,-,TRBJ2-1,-,CASSYTSTGTYNEQFF,TGTGCCAGCAGTTACACCTCGACAGGAACCTACAATGAGCAGTTCTTC
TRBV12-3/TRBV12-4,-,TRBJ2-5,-,CASILGTQETQYF,TGTGCCAGCATCTTGGGGACCCAAGAGACCCAGTACTTC
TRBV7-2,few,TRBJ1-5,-,CASSLVSNSNQPQHF,TGTGCCAGCAGCTTAGTTTCCAATAGCAATCAGCCCCAGCATTTT
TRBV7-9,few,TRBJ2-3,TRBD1,CASSTGDGSTDTQYF,TGTGCCAGCAGCACAGGGGATGGTAGCACAGATACGCAGTATTTT
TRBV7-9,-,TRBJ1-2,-,CASSLLYESYGYTF,TGTGCCAGCAGCTTACTGTATGAGTCCTATGGCTACACCTTC
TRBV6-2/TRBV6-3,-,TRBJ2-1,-,CASSYSRFYNEQFF,TGTGCCAGCAGTTACTCGAGATTCTACAATGAGCAGTTCTTC
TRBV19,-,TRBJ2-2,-,CASSEALTGELFF,TGTGCCAGTAGTGAGGCTCTTACCGGGGAGCTGTTTTTT
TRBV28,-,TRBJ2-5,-,CASRHPSVKETQYF,TGTGCCAGCAGGCATCCTAGCGTTAAAGAGACCCAGTACTTC
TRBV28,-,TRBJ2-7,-,CASRTGLEGYEQYF,TGTGCCAGCAGGACGGGCCTAGAGGGGTACGAGCAGTACTTC
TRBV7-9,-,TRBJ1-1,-,CASSLLSNTEAFF,TGTGCCAGCAGCTTACTATCCAACACTGAAGCTTTCTTT
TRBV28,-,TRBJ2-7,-,CASTPGGTEGNEQYF,TGTGCCAGCACCCCCGGGGGGACAGAGGGGAACGAGCAGTACTTC
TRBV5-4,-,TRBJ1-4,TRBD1,CASSLGQGGGNEKLFF,TGTGCCAGCAGCTTGGGACAGGGCGGAGGGAATGAAAAACTGTTTTTT
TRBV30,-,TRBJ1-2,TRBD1,CAWSAGTGNYGYTF,TGTGCCTGGAGTGCAGGGACAGGGAACTATGGCTACACCTTC
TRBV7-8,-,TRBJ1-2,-,CASSLAMDRKGYTF,TGTGCCAGCAGCTTAGCCATGGACAGAAAAGGCTACACCTTC
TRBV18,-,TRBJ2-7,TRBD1,CASSRTGQSGEQYF,TGTGCCAGCTCAAGAACGGGACAGTCGGGCGAGCAGTACTTC
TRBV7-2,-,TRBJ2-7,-,CASSSNPGLTYEQYF,TGTGCCAGCAGCTCCAATCCAGGACTTACCTACGAGCAGTACTTC
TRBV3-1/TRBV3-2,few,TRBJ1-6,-,CASSHAVSSYNSPLHF,TGTGCCAGCAGCCACGCCGTGAGCTCCTATAATTCACCCCTCCACTTT
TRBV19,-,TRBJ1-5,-,CASSGDSNQPQHF,TGTGCCAGTAGTGGGGACAGCAATCAGCCCCAGCATTTT
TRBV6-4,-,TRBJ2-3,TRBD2,CASSAAGGGDTQYF,TGTGCCAGCAGTGCGGCGGGAGGAGGGGATACGCAGTATTTT
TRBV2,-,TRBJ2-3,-,CASSEARAAMNTDTQYF,TGTGCCAGCAGTGAAGCTAGGGCGGCCATGAACACAGATACGCAGTATTTT
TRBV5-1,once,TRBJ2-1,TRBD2,CASSPGLAEADEQFF,TGCGCCAGCAGCCCGGGACTAGCGGAAGCGGATGAGCAGTTCTTC
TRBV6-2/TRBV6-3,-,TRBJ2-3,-,CASSYPSQGTDTQYF,TGTGCCAGCAGTTACCCGAGCCAGGGCACAGATACGCAGTATTTT
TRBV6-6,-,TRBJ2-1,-,CASSSPSLSAPNEQFF,TGTGCCAGCAGTTCCCCCTCTTTATCGGCTCCCAATGAGCAGTTCTTC
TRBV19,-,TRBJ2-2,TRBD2,CASSLLAGAAGELFF,TGTGCCAGTAGTCTCCTAGCGGGAGCGGCGGGGGAGCTGTTTTTT
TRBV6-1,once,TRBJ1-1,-,CASSESTGNTEAFF,TGTGCCAGCAGTGAAAGCACAGGGAACACTGAAGCTTTCTTT
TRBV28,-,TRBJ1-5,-,CASSFSFRQPQHF,TGTGCCAGCAGTTTCAGTTTCCGTCAGCCCCAGCATTTT
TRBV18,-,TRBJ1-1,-,CASSPRGFEAEAFF,TGTGCCAGCTCACCCAGGGGATTTGAGGCTGAAGCTTTCTTT
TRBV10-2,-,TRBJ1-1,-,CASSESGRGRLGAFF,TGCGCCAGCAGTGAGTCAGGCCGAGGGCGTCTGGGAGCTTTCTTT
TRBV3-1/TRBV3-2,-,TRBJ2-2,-,CASSRTNTGELFF,TGTGCCAGCAGCCGAACGAACACCGGGGAGCTGTTTTTT
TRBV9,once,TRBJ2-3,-,CASSVATGGAADTQYF,TGTGCCAGCAGCGTAGCTACTGGGGGGGCGGCAGATACGCAGTATTTT
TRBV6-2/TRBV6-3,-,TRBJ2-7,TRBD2,CASSRRGGGGAHEQYF,TGTGCCAGCAGCCGCCGTGGTGGCGGGGGGGCTCACGAGCAGTACTTC
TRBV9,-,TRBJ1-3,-,CASSDLAGNTIYF,TGTGCCAGCAGCGACCTCGCAGGAAACACCATATATTTT
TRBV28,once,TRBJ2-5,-,CASTPIGDETQYF,TGTGCCAGCACCCCCATAGGGGACGAGACCCAGTACTTC
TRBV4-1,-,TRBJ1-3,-,CASSQEQAAGNTIYF,TGCGCCAGCAGCCAAGAACAGGCGGCTGGAAACACCATATATTTT
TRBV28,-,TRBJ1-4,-,CASSIPGAGNEKLFF,TGTGCCAGCAGTATACCAGGGGCGGGTAATGAAAAACTGTTTTTT
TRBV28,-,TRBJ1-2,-,CASSLRSYGYTF,TGTGCCAGCAGTTTACGAAGCTATGGCTACACCTTC
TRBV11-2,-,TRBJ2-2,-,CASSLDQVTGELFF,TGTGCCAGCAGCTTAGATCAAGTGACCGGGGAGCTGTTTTTT
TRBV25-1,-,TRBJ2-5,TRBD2,CASSETGTSGRKTQYF,TGTGCCAGCAGTGAAACCGGGACTAGCGGTCGCAAGACCCAGTACTTC
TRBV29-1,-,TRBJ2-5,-,CSVALRESQETQYF,TGCAGCGTCGCGTTACGGGAATCCCAAGAGACCCAGTACTTC
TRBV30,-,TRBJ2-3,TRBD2,CAYTLAGRGQYF,TGTGCCTACACACTAGCGGGGCGAGGGCAGTATTTT